These 30 T cell receptor beta chains originate from one sample sequenced in a study of neurological immune-mediated disorders. As for time point: technical triplicate 1. MiXCR, applied by TCRdb to the 5' RACE reads, yields one record per CDR3 protein. The repertoire holds more than 20,000 distinct CDR3 sequences, over 10% seen once, with 4.5% to 5.5% in the top ten. Sequenced input: CD4+ T cells from blood. Every receptor here comes from a female donor with HTLV-1-associated myelopathy (HAM/TSP).

This clonotype was recorded many times. The rearrangement uses TRBV25-1 and TRBJ2-5, with D perhaps TRBD1 (5 bases). V lost 2 bases, J lost 4 bases, and 5 bases lay in between. CDR1 and CDR2 (germline): MGHDK, SYGVNS. The CDR3 runs 12 residues. DNA for the CDR3: TGTGCCAGCAGTGAACAGGGAGAGACCCAGTACTTC. Its protein product is CASSEQGETQYF.

This clonotype was observed many times. This chain connects TRBV20-1 to TRBJ2-1; 10 nucleotides match TRBD2. Germline V gene data show CDR1 as DFQATT and CDR2 as SNEGSKA (reference sequence). The CDR3 has 13 amino acids. With 6 bases clipped from V and 4 bases from J, the junction kept 3 bases outside the gene matches. This chain's CDR3 is CSAHSGRYNEQFF. DNA for the CDR3: TGCAGTGCCCATAGCGGGAGGTACAATGAGCAGTTCTTC.

This chain uses TRBV27 with TRBJ2-7; D not certain. The CDR3 is made up of 13 amino acids. V was pared by 5 bases and J by 3 bases, with 11 bases between. Per the germline V gene, CDR1 is MNHEY and CDR2 is SMNVEV (reference sequence). CDR3 residues: CASSPRHGYEQYF. CDR3 nucleotides: TGTGCCAGCAGTCCCCGTCACGGCTACGAGCAGTACTTC.

In this sample, this clonotype turned up many times. The rearrangement joins TRBV3-1 to TRBJ2-3, with D perhaps TRBD2 (6 bases). The CDR3 length is 12 residues. Trimming stripped 3 bases from V and 6 bases from J, with 7 bases between. Germline V gene lookup returns CDR1 LGHDT and CDR2 YNNKEL (reference sequence). CDR3 nucleotides: TGTGCCAGCAGCCACCGGGGGGATACGCAGTATTTT. Its protein is CASSHRGDTQYF.

This clonotype has at least ten counts. In DNA, the CDR3 is TGCGCCAGCAGCCCGACAGGGAATGAGCAGTTCTTC. It encodes CASSPTGNEQFF. The V gene is TRBV5-1, the J gene TRBJ2-1; 7 positions match TRBD1. Germline-derived CDR1 and CDR2 are SGHRS and YFSETQ. The CDR3 extends over 12 amino acids. Trimming removed 4 bases from V and 7 bases from J; junction bases left unmatched: 2.

V is TRBV5-1 and J is TRBJ2-4, with 10 bases that match TRBD2. V was clipped by 4 bases and J by 4 bases; unmatched bases: 11. This CDR3 is built from 17 residues. Germline V lookup: CDR1 SGHRS, CDR2 YFSETQ. Here the CDR3 reads CASSRELAGTGKNIQYF. The CDR3 nucleotides read TGCGCCAGCAGCAGGGAACTAGCGGGAACAGGGAAAAACATTCAGTACTTC.

This clonotype counts as medium-sized (0.01 to 0.1%). CDR3 residues: CSVEGGLAGADTQYF. The CDR3 DNA follows: TGCAGCGTTGAAGGGGGGCTAGCGGGAGCTGATACGCAGTATTTT. The chain carries TRBV29-1 and TRBJ2-3; 10 nucleotides line up with TRBD2. Trimming at V came to 1 base and at J to 6 bases, leaving 7 bases not matched to a gene. The CDR3 runs 15 residues. Per germline, CDR1 SQVTM and CDR2 ANQGSEA.

In its sample, this clonotype was seen many times. The J gene is TRBJ2-3, the V gene TRBV27, with 11 positions matching TRBD1. Germline CDR1 is MNHEY and CDR2 is SMNVEV (reference sequence). The V segment lost 6 bases and the J segment 4 bases; nucleotides outside the gene matches: 6. The CDR3 covers 15 residues. As DNA, the CDR3 is TGTGCCAGCAGGACGGACAGGGGGCGGTCAGATACGCAGTATTTT. This encodes CASRTDRGRSDTQYF.

This clonotype was picked up many times. The chain is built from TRBV5-6 and TRBJ2-7, with 7 bases lining up with TRBD2. Germline V CDR1 and CDR2: SGHDT, YYEEEE. J lost 2 bases, V lost 4 bases, and 3 bases had no gene match. The CDR3 totals 13 residues. In DNA, the CDR3 is TGTGCCAGCAGCCCCGGGACTACCTACGAGCAGTACTTC. Protein sequence: CASSPGTTYEQYF.

This clonotype was seen ten or more times. This chain links TRBV9 with TRBJ1-6; 7 nucleotides align to TRBD1. With V trimmed by 3 bases and J by 4 bases, 7 bases remained unmatched. From germline, CDR1 is SGDLS and CDR2 YYNGEE. There are 16 residues in the CDR3. The CDR3 region has the DNA TGTGCCAGCAGCGGACTGCAGGGGGTTTATAATTCACCCCTCCACTTT. It encodes CASSGLQGVYNSPLHF. The full variable domain, with the rest looked up from reference TRBV9 and TRBJ1-6, is DSGVTQTPKHLITATGQRVTLRCSPRSGDLSVYWYQQSLDQGLQFLIQYYNGEERAKGNILERFSAQQFPDLHSELNLSSLELGDSALYFCASSGLQGVYNSPLHFGNGTRLTVT.

This clonotype was observed many times. The chain links TRBV6-1 to TRBJ2-1; 12 nucleotides line up with TRBD2. The CDR3 consists of 14 residues. Per the germline V gene, CDR1 is MNHNS and CDR2 is SASEGT. V shed 6 bases, J shed 7 bases, and the junction held 4 bases outside the gene matches. The CDR3 region is CASRRGLAGNEQFF. CDR3 bases: TGTGCCAGCAGGAGGGGACTAGCGGGTAATGAGCAGTTCTTC.

By proportion, this clonotype is medium-sized. This sequence joins TRBV7-3 and TRBJ2-5; D might be TRBD2 (6 bases). This CDR3 contains 14 residues. From germline, CDR1 is SGHTA and CDR2 FQGTGA. Trimming cost V 5 bases and J 3 bases, with 13 bases left between them. As DNA, the CDR3 is TGTGCCAGCAGCACCCACGGCGGGGAAGAGACCCAGTACTTC. Amino acid sequence: CASSTHGGEETQYF.

The sample holds many counts of this clonotype. The V gene is TRBV3-1, the J gene TRBJ2-3; 9 bases agree with TRBD2. Losses at the gene ends were 2 bases for V and 2 bases for J; bases not matched to a gene: 8. Looked up from germline, CDR1 is LGHDT and CDR2 is YNNKEL (reference sequence). This CDR3 has 17 residues. The CDR3 loop reads CASSQLGTSLATDTQYF. The CDR3 DNA follows: TGTGCCAGCAGCCAATTAGGGACTAGCCTAGCCACAGATACGCAGTATTTT.

This clonotype was recorded at least ten times. The CDR3 region is CASSYRAGARDTQYF. CDR3 nucleotides: TGCGCCAGCAGCTACCGCGCGGGGGCACGAGATACGCAGTATTTT. V gene TRBV5-1 combines with J gene TRBJ2-3; D is possibly TRBD2 (7 bases). Per the germline V gene, CDR1 is SGHRS and CDR2 is YFSETQ. V lost 3 bases, J lost 5 bases, and 16 bases lay in between. The CDR3 is made up of 15 amino acids.

In its sample, this clonotype was seen many times. The chain has TRBV20-1 and TRBJ2-1, with 7 positions matching TRBD2. This CDR3 is built from 16 residues. The V segment lost 0 bases and the J segment 4 bases; nucleotides outside the gene matches: 9. The germline V gene encodes CDR1 DFQATT and CDR2 SNEGSKA (reference sequence). CDR3 residues: CSARDLGAGEYNEQFF. The CDR3 region has the DNA TGCAGTGCTAGAGATTTAGGGGCGGGGGAATACAATGAGCAGTTCTTC.

At least ten counts were recorded for this clonotype. The chain employs TRBV6-5 and TRBJ1-5; 7 positions match TRBD1. CDR1 is MNHEY, CDR2 SVGAGI, per germline. Losses at the gene ends were 6 bases for V and 1 base for J; bases not matched to a gene: 6. CDR3 length: 15 amino acids. Written as DNA, the CDR3 is TGTGCCAGCAGCAGGGACAGTTCGAGCAATCAGCCCCAGCATTTT. Its protein product is CASSRDSSSNQPQHF.

This clonotype was seen at least ten times. The chain couples TRBV3-1 to TRBJ2-5; D ambiguous. Germline CDR1 LGHDT, CDR2 YNNKEL (reference sequence). This CDR3 comprises 13 residues. Trimming took off 1 base at V and 4 bases at J, with 7 bases between the two ends. CDR3: CASSQGGSETQYF. CDR3 nucleotides: TGTGCCAGCAGCCAAGGGGGTTCAGAGACCCAGTACTTC.

This clonotype was observed at least ten times. The chain links TRBV20-1 to TRBJ2-7; D is ambiguous. The V end was cut by 3 bases, the J end by 2 bases, with 8 bases between. This CDR3 spans 12 amino acids. Germline CDR1 is DFQATT and CDR2 is SNEGSKA (reference sequence). The CDR3 region is CSASPQTYEQYF. The CDR3 coding sequence is TGCAGTGCTAGCCCGCAGACCTACGAGCAGTACTTC.

This clonotype occurred many times. The rearrangement links TRBV20-1 to TRBJ1-3, with a weak D call TRBD1 (5 bases). The length of the CDR3 is 14 residues. Deletions cut 5 bases from V and 3 bases from J, with 14 bases between. Per germline, CDR1 DFQATT and CDR2 SNEGSKA (reference sequence). DNA for the CDR3: TGCAGTGCTGCGCAGGAGGGGTATGGAAACACCATATATTTT. Amino acids: CSAAQEGYGNTIYF.

This clonotype was detected many times. V and J are TRBV9 and TRBJ2-7; D gene ambiguous. With 4 bases removed from V and 6 bases from J, the gap between germline ends came to 17 bases. The CDR3 is made up of 14 amino acids. Germline V gene lookup returns CDR1 SGDLS and CDR2 YYNGEE. DNA of the CDR3: TGTGCCAGCAGCTCGGACCTTGGAAGAGGCGAGCAGTACTTC. Encoded protein: CASSSDLGRGEQYF. Full variable domain (rest looked up from reference TRBV9 and TRBJ2-7): DSGVTQTPKHLITATGQRVTLRCSPRSGDLSVYWYQQSLDQGLQFLIQYYNGEERAKGNILERFSAQQFPDLHSELNLSSLELGDSALYFCASSSDLGRGEQYFGPGTRLTVT.

Comments on this clonotype: One end of the junction varies from germline; a read error may be responsible. This chain connects TRBV12-3 or TRBV12-4 to TRBJ2-3, with TRBD2 matching over 11 bases. The CDR3 sequence is 14 residues long. CDR3 region: CTSTLAGGTDTQYF. The CDR3, as DNA: TGTACCAGCACCCTAGCGGGAGGCACAGATACTCAGTATTTT.

This clonotype is medium-sized (0.01 to 0.1%). One junction end disagrees with the germline gene, perhaps due to a read error. The chain is built from TRBV3-1 and TRBJ2-7; D ambiguous. The length of the CDR3 is 11 residues. Germline CDR1 reads LGHDT; CDR2 reads YNNKEL (reference sequence). CDR3 nucleotides: TGTGTCAGCAGCCACCACTACGAGCAGTACTTC. This gives the protein CVSSHHYEQYF.

This clonotype was seen ten or more times. The chain recombines TRBV5-1 with TRBJ2-7; unclear D gene. V lost 4 bases to trimming and J lost 4 bases, with 9 bases between them. This CDR3 has 12 amino acids. Germline loops: CDR1 SGHRS, CDR2 YFSETQ. The DNA for the CDR3 is TGCGCCAGCAGCCTGACCGATTACGAGCAGTACTTC. Residues: CASSLTDYEQYF.

This clonotype appeared many times. The chain employs TRBV29-1 and TRBJ2-7, with D maybe TRBD1 (6 bases). Germline CDR1 and CDR2: SQVTM and ANQGSEA. Trimming took off 7 bases at V and 7 bases at J, with 14 bases between the two ends. This CDR3 has 11 amino acids. The CDR3 DNA sequence: TGCAGCGGGTACAGGGCCGGGGAGCAGTACTTC. It yields the protein CSGYRAGEQYF.

Ten or more counts support this clonotype. The CDR3 loop reads CSARDAGTLYNEQFF. The CDR3, as DNA: TGCAGTGCTAGAGATGCGGGAACCTTGTACAATGAGCAGTTCTTC. The rearrangement links TRBV20-1 to TRBJ2-1; D possibly corresponds to TRBD2 (6 bases). Between the trimmed V and J ends, which lost 0 bases and 4 bases, there was a span of 13 bases. Germline V gene data show CDR1 as DFQATT and CDR2 as SNEGSKA (reference sequence). This CDR3 spans 15 amino acids.

This clonotype was counted many times. The chain couples TRBV5-1 to TRBJ1-4, with TRBD1 matching over 8 bases. V dropped 4 bases and J dropped 8; count of bases not matched to a gene: 7. This CDR3 is 14 amino acids long. From germline, CDR1 is SGHRS and CDR2 YFSETQ. DNA for the CDR3: TGCGCCAGCAGCCTCGGACAGGGAGACGAAAAACTGTTTTTT. This translates into CASSLGQGDEKLFF. Together with reference TRBV5-1 and TRBJ1-4, the CDR3 gives the full variable domain: KAGVTQTPRYLIKTRGQQVTLSCSPISGHRSVSWYQQTPGQGLQFLFEYFSETQRNKGNFPGRFSGRQFSNSRSEMNVSTLELGDSALYLCASSLGQGDEKLFFGSGTQLSVL.

This clonotype was seen at least ten times. V usage is TRBV7-9 and J usage is TRBJ2-5; the D is unclear. V shed 3 bases and J shed 0 bases, with 8 bases lying between them. CDR3 length: 14 amino acids. The germline V gene has CDR1 SEHNR and CDR2 FQNEAQ (reference sequence). The CDR3 DNA sequence: TGTGCCAGCAGCTTGCCAATTTACCAAGAGACCCAGTACTTC. Translation: CASSLPIYQETQYF.

This clonotype has a count of ten or more. The CDR3 is CASSTTGSGANVLTF. DNA for the CDR3: TGTGCCAGCAGCACCACAGGGTCCGGGGCCAACGTCCTGACTTTC. The chain joins TRBV7-9 to TRBJ2-6; possible D gene TRBD1, 6 bases. V lost 5 bases and J 4 bases, leaving 12 bases between the germline ends. Germline CDR1 SEHNR, CDR2 FQNEAQ (reference sequence). CDR3 length: 15 amino acids.

At least ten counts were recorded for this clonotype. The rearrangement links TRBV5-1 to TRBJ2-1; the D gene is possibly TRBD1 (6 bases). CDR1 and CDR2 (germline): SGHRS, YFSETQ. Trimming cost V 0 bases and J 1 base, with 11 bases left between them. The CDR3 totals 16 residues. As DNA, the CDR3 is TGCGCCAGCAGCTTGGAGGCAGGGGTGTCCTACAATGAGCAGTTCTTC. Its translation is CASSLEAGVSYNEQFF. Variable domain in full (rest from reference TRBV5-1 and TRBJ2-1): KAGVTQTPRYLIKTRGQQVTLSCSPISGHRSVSWYQQTPGQGLQFLFEYFSETQRNKGNFPGRFSGRQFSNSRSEMNVSTLELGDSALYLCASSLEAGVSYNEQFFGPGTRLTVL.

This clonotype was found many times. This rearrangement joins TRBV7-9 to TRBJ1-4; 7 positions match TRBD1. The CDR3 is 14 residues long. V was pared by 5 bases and J by 8 bases, with 8 bases of the junction left unmatched. In germline, CDR1 is SEHNR, CDR2 FQNEAQ (reference sequence). The CDR3 DNA reads TGTGCCAGCAGCATACGACAGGGAAACGAAAAACTGTTTTTT. Amino acids: CASSIRQGNEKLFF. The whole variable domain, remainder taken from reference TRBV7-9 and TRBJ1-4, is DTGVSQNPRHKITKRGQNVTFRCDPISEHNRLYWYRQTLGQGPEFLTYFQNEAQLEKSRLLSDRFSAERPKGSFSTLEIQRTEQGDSAMYLCASSIRQGNEKLFFGSGTQLSVL.